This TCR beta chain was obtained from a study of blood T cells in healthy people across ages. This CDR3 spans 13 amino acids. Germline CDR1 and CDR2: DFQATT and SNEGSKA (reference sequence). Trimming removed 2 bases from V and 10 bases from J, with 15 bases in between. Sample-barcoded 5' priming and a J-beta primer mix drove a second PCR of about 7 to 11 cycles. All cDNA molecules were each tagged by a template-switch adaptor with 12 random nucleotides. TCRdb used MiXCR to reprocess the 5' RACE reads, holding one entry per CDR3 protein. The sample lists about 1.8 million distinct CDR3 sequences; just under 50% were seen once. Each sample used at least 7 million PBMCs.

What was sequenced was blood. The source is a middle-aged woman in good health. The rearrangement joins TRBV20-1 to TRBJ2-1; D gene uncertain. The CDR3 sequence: CSARSTGAGEQFF. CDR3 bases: TGCAGTGCTAGATCGACCGGAGCTGGAGAGCAGTTCTTC.